This passage covers 16 T cell receptor beta chains from one sample sequenced in a study of blood T cell repertoires in COVID-19. This table comes from immunoSEQ multiplex PCR, and its TCRdb copy is limited to in-frame clones, with some not included. This table has around 100,000 clones, about 83% appearing once. The sequenced sample was peripheral blood. All receptors derive from a man between 65 and 85 years old with active or convalescent COVID-19.

This chain connects TRBV5-4 to TRBJ2-5; D perhaps matches TRBD2 (5 bases). This CDR3 has 14 amino acids. Germline-derived CDR1 and CDR2 are SGHNT and YYREEE (reference sequence). V lost 4 bases and J 2 bases, leaving 12 bases between the germline ends. The CDR3 bases are TGTGCCAGCAGCATGACCGGGATACAAGAGACCCAGTACTTC. As protein: CASSMTGIQETQYF.

V is TRBV2 and J is TRBJ1-5, with 10 positions matching TRBD1. Looked up from germline, CDR1 is SNHLY and CDR2 is FYNNEI. Unmatched junction bases numbered 6, after V lost 7 bases and J lost 6 bases. The CDR3 is 14 amino acids. CDR3 loop: CASNGQGGGQPQHF. The CDR3 nucleotides read TGTGCCAGCAACGGACAGGGGGGTGGTCAGCCCCAGCATTTT.

The gene calls are TRBV5-1 and TRBJ1-4; TRBD1 matches at 8 bases. Germline lookup yields CDR1 SGHRS and CDR2 YFSETQ. The CDR3 runs 14 residues. Trimming cost V 3 bases and J 5 bases; bases outside gene matches: 3. CDR3: CASSSQGDNEKLFF. CDR3 DNA: TGCGCCAGCAGCTCACAGGGGGACAATGAAAAACTGTTTTTT.

This clone was counted only a few times. The chain links TRBV5-1 to TRBJ2-1; 11 nucleotides match TRBD2. CDR1 and CDR2 (germline): SGHRS, YFSETQ. With V trimmed by 4 bases and J by 12 bases, 9 bases remained unmatched. This CDR3 is built from 14 residues. In DNA form, the CDR3 reads TGCGCCAGCAGCCCGGGACTAGCGGCTTCTGGGCAGTTCTTC. Amino acids: CASSPGLAASGQFF. Combining the CDR3 with reference TRBV5-1 and TRBJ2-1 gives the whole variable domain KAGVTQTPRYLIKTRGQQVTLSCSPISGHRSVSWYQQTPGQGLQFLFEYFSETQRNKGNFPGRFSGRQFSNSRSEMNVSTLELGDSALYLCASSPGLAASGQFFGPGTRLTVL.

The chain carries TRBV29-1 and TRBJ1-1, with D perhaps matching TRBD1 (5 bases). Trimming took 3 bases from V and 7 from J, leaving 12 bases between them. The CDR3 loop spans 12 amino acids. CDR1 and CDR2 (germline): SQVTM, ANQGSEA. This CDR3 is CSVDGGIGEAFF. The CDR3 coding sequence is TGCAGCGTTGATGGGGGGATCGGTGAAGCTTTCTTT.

The J gene is TRBJ2-2, the V gene TRBV5-1, with D uncertain. V was pared by 0 bases and J by 2 bases, with 8 bases between. Germline V gene lookup returns CDR1 SGHRS and CDR2 YFSETQ. CDR3 size: 15 residues. In nucleotides, the CDR3 is TGCGCCAGCAGCTTGGCCGTGACTAACACCGGGGAGCTGTTTTTT. Amino acids: CASSLAVTNTGELFF.

The chain couples TRBV2 to TRBJ1-5; 7 nucleotides align to TRBD1. Germline CDR1 reads SNHLY; CDR2 reads FYNNEI. V shed 8 bases and J 4 bases; nucleotides not matched to a gene: 11. This CDR3 contains 15 residues. CDR3 loop: CASREGAPGNQPQHF. The CDR3 DNA reads as TGTGCCAGCCGGGAGGGGGCGCCTGGGAATCAGCCCCAGCATTTT.

The chain is built from TRBV2 and TRBJ2-7; 8 bases are a match to TRBD2. The CDR3 extends over 12 amino acids. Germline assignment: CDR1 SNHLY and CDR2 FYNNEI. V shed 3 bases, J shed 7 bases, and the junction held 2 bases outside the gene matches. The chain's CDR3 is CASSDGTSEQYF. The CDR3 DNA follows: TGTGCCAGCAGTGACGGGACTAGTGAGCAGTACTTC. Supplemented by reference TRBV2 and TRBJ2-7, the full variable domain reads EPEVTQTPSHQVTQMGQEVILRCVPISNHLYFYWYRQILGQKVEFLVSFYNNEISEKSEIFDDQFSVERPDGSNFTLKIRSTKLEDSAMYFCASSDGTSEQYFGPGTRLTVT.

The chain employs TRBV28 and TRBJ1-1, with 7 bases lining up with TRBD1. The CDR3 has 13 amino acids. V shed 6 bases, J shed 8 bases, and the junction held 9 bases outside the gene matches. Germline V gene sequence: CDR1 MDHEN, CDR2 SYDVKM. CDR3 DNA: TGTGCCAGCAGGACGACAGGGATGCTGGAAGCTTTCTTT. Amino acids: CASRTTGMLEAFF.

The chain links TRBV3-1 (or the pseudogene TRBV3-2) to TRBJ1-1; TRBD1 might be the D (6 bases). V was shortened by 5 bases and J by 6 bases, with 16 bases between the two germline ends. The CDR3 length is 14 residues. Germline loops: CDR1 LGHDT, CDR2 YNNKEL (reference sequence). The CDR3 reads CASSNREGFAEAFF. CDR3 DNA: TGTGCCAGCAGCAACAGGGAGGGGTTTGCTGAAGCTTTCTTT.

This clone has a single count. CDR3 amino acids: CAWSSGTRRDTQYF. The CDR3 bases are TGTGCCTGGAGCTCCGGTACGCGCAGGGATACGCAGTATTTT. V usage is TRBV30 and J usage is TRBJ2-3; D remains unclear. This CDR3 is built from 14 residues. Trimming took off 3 bases at V and 6 bases at J, with 16 bases between the two ends. Germline loops: CDR1 GTSNPN, CDR2 SVGIG (reference sequence).

The chain links TRBV9 to TRBJ1-1; D uncertain. Deletions cut 0 bases from V and 1 base from J, with 7 bases between. This CDR3 spans 14 amino acids. The germline V gene has CDR1 SGDLS and CDR2 YYNGEE. CDR3 loop: CASSVDAGNTEAFF. The CDR3 nucleotides read TGTGCCAGCAGCGTAGATGCAGGGAACACTGAAGCTTTCTTT.

This clone has only a few counts. The V and J genes are TRBV3-1 (or the pseudogene TRBV3-2) and TRBJ2-7; 8 bases are shared with TRBD1. The V gene end was trimmed by 1 base and the J gene end by 2 bases; junction bases not matched to a gene: 22. The CDR3 has 21 amino acids. Germline V gives CDR1 LGHDT, CDR2 YNNKEL (reference sequence). The CDR3 DNA follows: TGTGCCAGCAGCCAAGGTTATTTTGGGGCAGGGGGCGGCATATCAGCCTACGAGCAGTACTTC. It is translated as CASSQGYFGAGGGISAYEQYF.

The chain is built from TRBV2 and TRBJ2-2; 7 bases agree with TRBD1. The germline CDR1 and CDR2 sequences are SNHLY and FYNNEI. There are 15 residues in the CDR3. V trimming: 8 bases; J trimming: 4 bases; junction bases outside the gene matches: 10. CDR3 nucleotide sequence: TGTGCCAGCGGAACAGGGGTCCTTGGCACCGGGGAGCTGTTTTTT. This codes for CASGTGVLGTGELFF.

The gene calls are TRBV6-5 and TRBJ1-2; perhaps TRBD1 as D (5 bases). The V and J ends lost 0 bases and 0 bases respectively, with 8 bases between them. CDR1 and CDR2 (germline): MNHEY, SVGAGI. This CDR3 spans 15 amino acids. The CDR3 nucleotides read TGTGCCAGCAGTTACTCAGGGGTCGCTAACTATGGCTACACCTTC. Its translation: CASSYSGVANYGYTF.

The sample holds a few counts of this clone. The CDR3 bases are TGTGCCACCTCGTACGGGGGGACGCAGTATTTT. Translation gives CATSYGGTQYF. This chain uses TRBV6-6 with TRBJ2-3; 7 bases map to TRBD2. The CDR3 spans 11 residues. Germline values: CDR1 MNHNY, CDR2 SVGAGI (reference sequence). V lost 10 bases, J lost 9 bases, and 7 bases stayed unmatched.